A selection of T cell receptor beta chains follows, all from one sample in a study of low-dose radiotherapy and immunotherapy resistance in tumors. One entry per CDR3 protein, called by TCRdb with MiXCR from the reads. The sample has about 80,000 distinct CDR3 sequences, 15% to 20% seen once. The sequences come from PBMCs, collected after low-dose radiotherapy plus immunotherapy. These TCRs come from a male donor with prostate cancer. Each CDR3 is given with its conserved first and last residue. The D gene is left open where the match is weak. Expanded clones get a size class; other rows say once, few or many, or leave the size out.

length: 13
D: .
V: TRBV4-1
size: many
J: TRBJ2-1
DNA: TGCGCCAGCAGCCAAGCTAGCTCCAATGAGCAGTTCTTC
CDR3: CASSQASSNEQFF

length: 15
D: .
V: TRBV15
size: many
J: TRBJ1-2
DNA: TGTGCCACCAGCAGAGAGGAAAGGGTCAGCTATGGCTACACCTTC
CDR3: CATSREERVSYGYTF

length: 15
D: TRBD2
V: TRBV4-3
size: many
J: TRBJ2-7
DNA: TGCGCCAGCAGCCAAGTAGCAAGCGGGAGTTACGAGCAGTACTTC
CDR3: CASSQVASGSYEQYF

length: 13
D: .
V: TRBV29-1
size: many
J: TRBJ2-3
DNA: TGCAGCGTCTTAATTGGACAGACAGATACGCAGTATTTT
CDR3: CSVLIGQTDTQYF

length: 13
D: .
V: TRBV28
size: many
J: TRBJ2-3
DNA: TGTGCCAGCAGTTTGGTGAGGGGAGATACGCAGTATTTT
CDR3: CASSLVRGDTQYF

length: 17
D: TRBD2
V: TRBV3-1
size: few
J: TRBJ2-1
DNA: TGTGCCAGCAGCCAAATGAGGACTAGCGGGAGGGATAATGAGCAGTTCTTC
CDR3: CASSQMRTSGRDNEQFF

length: 14
D: .
V: TRBV7-8
size: many
J: TRBJ2-5
DNA: TGTGCCAGCAGCTTACGTTGGGGCACGGAGACCCAGTACTTC
CDR3: CASSLRWGTETQYF

length: 16
D: .
V: TRBV5-1
size: few
J: TRBJ2-2
DNA: TGCGCCAGCAGCTTTATTGGAAGCGGAAACACCGGGGAGCTGTTTTTT
CDR3: CASSFIGSGNTGELFF

length: 16
D: .
V: TRBV4-3
size: many
J: TRBJ2-3
DNA: TGCGCCAGCAGCCAAGGCGGACTGTTCAGCACAGATACGCAGTATTTT
CDR3: CASSQGGLFSTDTQYF

length: 15
D: .
V: TRBV6-2/TRBV6-3
size: .
J: TRBJ2-7
DNA: TGTGCCAGCAGTGACGGTACAGGGTCCTTTTACGAGCAGTACTTC
CDR3: CASSDGTGSFYEQYF

length: 14
D: .
V: TRBV18
size: many
J: TRBJ2-3
DNA: TGTGCCAGCTCACCACCGCGGAGCACAGATACGCAGTATTTT
CDR3: CASSPPRSTDTQYF

length: 12
D: .
V: TRBV28
size: many
J: TRBJ1-2
DNA: TGTGCCAGCAGTTTAGGGTCGGGTGGCTACACCTTC
CDR3: CASSLGSGGYTF

length: 19
D: TRBD2
V: TRBV7-2
size: many
J: TRBJ2-1
DNA: TGTGCCAGCAGCCCGGAGGGGACTAGCGGGCCTGCCTCCTACAATGAGCAGTTCTTC
CDR3: CASSPEGTSGPASYNEQFF

length: 14
D: .
V: TRBV2
size: many
J: TRBJ2-1
DNA: TGTGCCAGCAGTGAAGAGTTGGTGTCGAATGAGCAGTTCTTC
CDR3: CASSEELVSNEQFF

length: 16
D: .
V: TRBV10-2
size: .
J: TRBJ2-7
DNA: TGCGCCAGCAGCGCTGGGGGGGCCCGAGGGCAATACGAGCAGTACTTC
CDR3: CASSAGGARGQYEQYF

length: 13
D: TRBD1
V: TRBV4-1
size: many
J: TRBJ2-7
DNA: TGCGCCAGCAGCGGGACAGAGGCCTACGAGCAGTACTTC
CDR3: CASSGTEAYEQYF

length: 12
D: .
V: TRBV21-1
size: .
J: TRBJ1-5
DNA: TGTGCCAGCAGCACCAGGGGACAGCCCCAGCATTTT
CDR3: CASSTRGQPQHF

length: 16
D: TRBD1
V: TRBV4-3
size: .
J: TRBJ1-5
DNA: TGCGCCAGCAGCCAAGATGGGACAGGAAGGGGGCAGCCCCAGCATTTT
CDR3: CASSQDGTGRGQPQHF

length: 15
D: .
V: TRBV6-5
size: many
J: TRBJ2-2
DNA: TGTGCCAGCACCCCCCGTCGGGGAAACACCGGGGAGCTGTTTTTT
CDR3: CASTPRRGNTGELFF

length: 11
D: .
V: TRBV29-1
size: many
J: TRBJ2-3
DNA: TGCAGCGTTGGCCTCCTGGATACGCAGTATTTT
CDR3: CSVGLLDTQYF

length: 13
D: .
V: TRBV6-2/TRBV6-3
size: .
J: TRBJ2-7
DNA: TGTGCCAGCAGTTACCCTGGGGTCTACGAGCAGTACTTC
CDR3: CASSYPGVYEQYF

length: 15
D: .
V: TRBV20-1
size: .
J: TRBJ1-1
DNA: TGCAGTGCTAGAGAGGGGGGAGGAGGAGGCACTGAAGCTTTCTTT
CDR3: CSAREGGGGGTEAFF

length: 15
D: .
V: TRBV6-5
size: few
J: TRBJ1-1
DNA: TGTGCCAGCACCTACTCACCCGGTGGGAACACTGAAGCTTTCTTT
CDR3: CASTYSPGGNTEAFF

length: 14
D: TRBD1
V: TRBV6-2/TRBV6-3
size: many
J: TRBJ2-7
DNA: TGTGCCAGCAGTGAAATGGGACAGTCCTACGAGCAGTACTTC
CDR3: CASSEMGQSYEQYF

length: 17
D: TRBD2
V: TRBV19
size: .
J: TRBJ2-7
DNA: TGTGCCAGTAGTAGCGGACTAGCGGCACAGCCCGCCTACGAGCAGTACTTC
CDR3: CASSSGLAAQPAYEQYF

length: 17
D: TRBD1
V: TRBV28
size: many
J: TRBJ2-5
DNA: TGTGCCAGCAGTACTTATATCGGGGACAGTTTTATGAAGACCCAGTACTTC
CDR3: CASSTYIGDSFMKTQYF

length: 15
D: .
V: TRBV20-1
size: many
J: TRBJ2-1
DNA: TGCAGTGCTAGAGGAGGGGAGTCAACCTACAATGAGCAGTTCTTC
CDR3: CSARGGESTYNEQFF

length: 14
D: TRBD2
V: TRBV5-1
size: many
J: TRBJ2-1
DNA: TGCGCCAGCACCGCGGGGGGCACCTACAATGAGCAGTTCTTC
CDR3: CASTAGGTYNEQFF

length: 19
D: TRBD2
V: TRBV4-3
size: many
J: TRBJ2-7
DNA: TGCGCCAGCAGCCAAGAATCCAGCGGGAGAGCTTCGAGCTCCTACGAGCAGTACTTC
CDR3: CASSQESSGRASSSYEQYF

length: 13
D: .
V: TRBV7-1
size: .
J: TRBJ2-5
DNA: TGTGCCAGCAGCTCACCTCCGGGGGAGACCCAGTACTTC
CDR3: CASSSPPGETQYF

length: 17
D: TRBD2
V: TRBV28
size: .
J: TRBJ2-7
DNA: TGTGCCAGCAGTTCTAGCGGGCACACCGGGGATACATACGAGCAGTACTTC
CDR3: CASSSSGHTGDTYEQYF

length: 12
D: .
V: TRBV29-1
size: many
J: TRBJ2-7
DNA: TGCAGCGTTGTATCAGGTTCCTACGAGCAGTACTTC
CDR3: CSVVSGSYEQYF

length: 15
D: TRBD2
V: TRBV20-1
size: many
J: TRBJ2-3
DNA: TGCAGTGCGAGAGTAGCGGGAGTAGGTACAGATACGCAGTATTTT
CDR3: CSARVAGVGTDTQYF

length: 17
D: TRBD2
V: TRBV7-9
size: many
J: TRBJ2-1
DNA: TGTGCCAGCAGACCGAATTTAACTAGCGGGAGGGTCTATGAGCAGTTCTTC
CDR3: CASRPNLTSGRVYEQFF

length: 15
D: TRBD1
V: TRBV5-1
size: .
J: TRBJ1-1
DNA: TGCGCCAGCAGCCCGGTGGACAGGGCTAACACTGAAGCTTTCTTT
CDR3: CASSPVDRANTEAFF

length: 14
D: .
V: TRBV5-1
size: many
J: TRBJ2-2
DNA: TGCGCCAGCAGCTTGGTAGGGAACACCGGGGAGCTGTTTTTT
CDR3: CASSLVGNTGELFF

length: 16
D: TRBD2
V: TRBV6-2/TRBV6-3
size: many
J: TRBJ2-7
DNA: TGTGCCAGCAGTTACTCGACTAGCGGGAGACCTTACGAGCAGTACTTC
CDR3: CASSYSTSGRPYEQYF

length: 14
D: .
V: TRBV12-3/TRBV12-4
size: many
J: TRBJ2-5
DNA: TGTGCCAGCAGTTTGTGGGGGGGCGAGGAGACCCAGTACTTC
CDR3: CASSLWGGEETQYF

length: 17
D: .
V: TRBV2
size: many
J: TRBJ2-4
DNA: TGTGCCAGCAGTGAAGCGCTTGGGGGTGCGATCAAAAACATTCAGTACTTC
CDR3: CASSEALGGAIKNIQYF

length: 15
D: .
V: TRBV25-1
size: many
J: TRBJ1-1
DNA: TGTGCCAGCAGGAATCTCGAGGGGGAGAGCACTGAAGCTTTCTTT
CDR3: CASRNLEGESTEAFF

length: 16
D: .
V: TRBV27
size: many
J: TRBJ2-4
DNA: TGTGCCAGCAGTTTAAGAATCGGGGGAGTTGGAAACATTCAGTACTTC
CDR3: CASSLRIGGVGNIQYF

length: 16
D: .
V: TRBV28
size: many
J: TRBJ1-5
DNA: TGTGCCAGCAGTTTTTTGACTTTCAGGGGAGGGCAGCCCCAGCATTTT
CDR3: CASSFLTFRGGQPQHF

length: 15
D: .
V: TRBV5-1
size: .
J: TRBJ1-6
DNA: TGCGCCAGCAGCTTGGAGGACAGTTCTGCCTCACCCCTCCACTTT
CDR3: CASSLEDSSASPLHF

length: 13
D: .
V: TRBV6-2/TRBV6-3
size: many
J: TRBJ2-7
DNA: TGTGCCAGCAGTGTATCAGGAAACTACGAGCAGTACTTC
CDR3: CASSVSGNYEQYF

length: 14
D: TRBD1
V: TRBV5-1
size: .
J: TRBJ1-2
DNA: TGCGCCAGCAGCTTGGGGACAGGTGTCTATGGCTACACCTTC
CDR3: CASSLGTGVYGYTF

length: 14
D: .
V: TRBV7-7
size: many
J: TRBJ2-2
DNA: TGTGCCAGCTCTCAGGACTTAAACACCGGGGAGCTGTTTTTT
CDR3: CASSQDLNTGELFF

length: 15
D: TRBD2
V: TRBV19
size: many
J: TRBJ2-3
DNA: TGTGCCAGTAGTACACTAGCGGGAGTTAGCGATACGCAGTATTTT
CDR3: CASSTLAGVSDTQYF

length: 16
D: TRBD2
V: TRBV5-1
size: many
J: TRBJ2-1
DNA: TGCGCCAGCAGCTTGGGTAGCGGGAGGTCCTACAATGAGCAGTTCTTC
CDR3: CASSLGSGRSYNEQFF

length: 12
D: .
V: TRBV19
size: many
J: TRBJ1-3
DNA: TGTGCCAGTGGGGGATCTGGAAACACCATATATTTT
CDR3: CASGGSGNTIYF

length: 14
D: TRBD1
V: TRBV11-3
size: many
J: TRBJ2-1
DNA: TGTGCCAGCAGTGACAGGGGGAGTTACAATGAGCAGTTCTTC
CDR3: CASSDRGSYNEQFF

length: 15
D: .
V: TRBV4-1
size: many
J: TRBJ2-2
DNA: TGCGCCAGCAGCCGGCTAGCGAGAGACACCGGGGAGCTGTTTTTT
CDR3: CASSRLARDTGELFF

length: 14
D: .
V: TRBV15
size: many
J: TRBJ2-5
DNA: TGTGCCACCAGCAGGGGCAGGAGAGAAGAGACCCAGTACTTC
CDR3: CATSRGRREETQYF